The 8 T cell receptor beta chains reported below all come from one sample, sequenced in a study of CD8 T cells in ankylosing spondylitis. Study-wide points: A motif in TCR beta, a set of roughly eight highly homologous variants, appeared characteristic of ankylosing spondylitis blood.

TCRdb fed the 5' RACE reads into MiXCR, producing one record per CDR3 protein. The sample has some 800,000 distinct CDR3 sequences, 12% seen once. No antigens are known for them. The sample taken for sequencing was blood, either unsorted or a sorted T cell fraction (not recorded which). These receptor sequences come from a male donor with ankylosing spondylitis.

In its sample, this clonotype was seen a few times. This sequence joins TRBV14 and TRBJ1-1; D is unclear. Trimming removed 0 bases from V and 4 bases from J, with 9 bases in between. The germline gives CDR1 SGHDN, CDR2 FVKESK. CDR3 size: 14 residues. The CDR3 protein is CASSQETGSTEAFF. The CDR3 DNA follows: TGTGCCAGCAGCCAAGAAACGGGGAGCACTGAAGCTTTCTTT.

This clonotype was seen a handful of times. V is TRBV7-2 and J is TRBJ1-2; D is uncertain. The CDR3 contains 13 residues. The V end lost 3 bases, the J end lost 8 bases, and 13 bases lay between the germline ends. The germline gives CDR1 SGHTA, CDR2 FQGNSA. The CDR3: CASSFVASAGYTF. As DNA, the CDR3 is TGTGCCAGCAGCTTTGTCGCGTCTGCGGGCTACACCTTC.

The rearrangement links TRBV19 to TRBJ1-5; D gene uncertain. Germline CDR1 and CDR2: LNHDA and SQIVND (reference sequence). This CDR3 is built from 13 residues. The ends were cut back, 1 base at V and 7 bases at J, with 8 bases in the middle. Here the CDR3 reads CASSIALHQPQHF. In DNA form, the CDR3 reads TGTGCCAGTAGTATAGCACTCCACCAGCCCCAGCATTTT.

At least ten counts were recorded for this clonotype. This chain links TRBV29-1 with TRBJ2-1, with TRBD2 identical over 9 bases. This CDR3 has 18 amino acids. The germline gives CDR1 SQVTM, CDR2 ANQGSEA. V shed 0 bases and J 4 bases; nucleotides not matched to a gene: 13. This CDR3 reads CSVEDKAEGTSSYNEQFF. Written as DNA, the CDR3 is TGCAGCGTTGAAGATAAAGCGGAGGGGACTAGCAGTTACAATGAGCAGTTCTTC.

This clonotype has just a few counts. J is TRBJ2-3 and V is TRBV27; 7 bases map to TRBD2. The CDR3 consists of 16 residues. Per germline, CDR1 MNHEY and CDR2 SMNVEV (reference sequence). Unmatched junction bases numbered 8, after V lost 5 bases and J lost 0 bases. CDR3 in DNA: TGTGCCAGCAGTAACCCGACTAGCCGCAGCACAGATACGCAGTATTTT. It codes for CASSNPTSRSTDTQYF.

This clonotype was recorded a few times. The chain carries TRBV20-1 and TRBJ1-1; D call uncertain. The CDR3 totals 15 residues. Germline CDR1 DFQATT, CDR2 SNEGSKA (reference sequence). V lost 6 bases and J 1 base, leaving 18 bases between the germline ends. CDR3 in DNA: TGCAGTGCGACGAGGCTGGGAAGTGGGAACACTGAAGCTTTCTTT. Its protein product is CSATRLGSGNTEAFF.

The V call is TRBV6-2 or TRBV6-3, the J call TRBJ2-3; TRBD1 agrees at 7 bases. This CDR3 has 17 residues. Trimming took 5 bases from V and 2 from J; bases not matched to a gene: 13. The germline gives CDR1 MNHEY, CDR2 SVGEGT. The CDR3: CASSTPPPGQHTDTQYF. CDR3 nucleotides: TGTGCCAGCAGTACCCCTCCTCCGGGACAGCACACAGATACGCAGTATTTT.

This chain connects TRBV20-1 to TRBJ1-5, with no clear D. This CDR3 is built from 13 residues. V was cut by 5 bases and J by 2 bases, with 10 bases left in between. Germline CDR1 and CDR2: DFQATT and SNEGSKA (reference sequence). CDR3 region: CSAGGWGNQPQHF. In DNA form, the CDR3 reads TGCAGTGCTGGAGGCTGGGGCAATCAGCCCCAGCATTTT.